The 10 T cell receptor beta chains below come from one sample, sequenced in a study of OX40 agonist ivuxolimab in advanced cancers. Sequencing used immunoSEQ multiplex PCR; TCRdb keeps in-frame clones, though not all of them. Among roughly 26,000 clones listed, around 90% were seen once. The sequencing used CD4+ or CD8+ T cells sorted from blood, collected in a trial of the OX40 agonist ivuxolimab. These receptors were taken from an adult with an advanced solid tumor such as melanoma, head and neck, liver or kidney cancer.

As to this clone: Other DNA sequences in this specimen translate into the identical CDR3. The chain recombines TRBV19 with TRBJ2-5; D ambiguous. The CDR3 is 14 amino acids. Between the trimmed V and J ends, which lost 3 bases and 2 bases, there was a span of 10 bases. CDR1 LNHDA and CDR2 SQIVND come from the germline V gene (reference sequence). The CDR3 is CASSILDGQETQYF. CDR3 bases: TGTGCCAGTAGTATCCTTGACGGTCAAGAGACCCAGTACTTC.

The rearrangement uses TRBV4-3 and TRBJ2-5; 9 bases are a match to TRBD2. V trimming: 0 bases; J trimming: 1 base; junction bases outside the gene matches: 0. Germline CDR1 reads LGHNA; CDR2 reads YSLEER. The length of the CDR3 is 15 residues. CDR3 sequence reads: CASSQERGGQETQYF. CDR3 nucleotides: TGCGCCAGCAGCCAAGAGCGGGGGGGCCAAGAGACCCAGTACTTC.

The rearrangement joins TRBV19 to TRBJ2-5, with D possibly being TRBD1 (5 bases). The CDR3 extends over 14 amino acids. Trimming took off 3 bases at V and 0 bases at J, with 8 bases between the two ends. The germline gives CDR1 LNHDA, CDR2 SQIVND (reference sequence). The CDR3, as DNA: TGTGCCAGTAGTATGCAGGACAACCAAGAGACCCAGTACTTC. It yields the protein CASSMQDNQETQYF.

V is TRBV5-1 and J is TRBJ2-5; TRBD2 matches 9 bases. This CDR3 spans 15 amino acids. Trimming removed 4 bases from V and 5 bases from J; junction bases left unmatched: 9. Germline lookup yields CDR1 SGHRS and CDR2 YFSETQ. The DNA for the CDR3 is TGCGCCAGCAGCACCTACGCGGGGGGGCGTGAGACCCAGTACTTC. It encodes CASSTYAGGRETQYF.

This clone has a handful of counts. In nucleotides, the CDR3 is TGTGCCAGCAGTTTACATGGGGGGAGCTCCTACGAGCAGTACTTC. Its protein product is CASSLHGGSSYEQYF. This chain links TRBV27 with TRBJ2-7; possibly TRBD2 for D (6 bases). The germline V and J ends were trimmed by 2 bases and 0 bases, with 11 bases remaining between them. Germline V gene data show CDR1 as MNHEY and CDR2 as SMNVEV (reference sequence). The CDR3 spans 15 residues.

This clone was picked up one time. The CDR3 DNA sequence: TGTGCCAGCAGCCCTGGGGGGATCACAGATACGCAGTATTTT. Translated, it gives CASSPGGITDTQYF. The chain carries TRBV5-4 and TRBJ2-3; a possible D gene is TRBD2 (6 bases). This CDR3 has 14 amino acids. V lost 4 bases, J lost 2 bases, and 11 bases lay in between. Germline values: CDR1 SGHNT, CDR2 YYREEE (reference sequence).

CDR3 DNA sequence: TGTGCCAGCAGCTTAGCTGGGGTTGGAAACACCATATATTTT. As protein: CASSLAGVGNTIYF. This sequence joins TRBV7-9 and TRBJ1-3; no clear D gene. V lost 0 bases and J lost 3, with 6 bases in between. This CDR3 is 14 amino acids long. The germline V gene has CDR1 SEHNR and CDR2 FQNEAQ (reference sequence).

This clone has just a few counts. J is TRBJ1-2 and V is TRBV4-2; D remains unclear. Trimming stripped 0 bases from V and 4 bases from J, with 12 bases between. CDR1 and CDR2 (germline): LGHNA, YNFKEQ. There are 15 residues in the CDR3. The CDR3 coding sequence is TGTGCCAGCAGCCAAGATAACGGGCCCGGCTATGGCTACACCTTC. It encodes CASSQDNGPGYGYTF.

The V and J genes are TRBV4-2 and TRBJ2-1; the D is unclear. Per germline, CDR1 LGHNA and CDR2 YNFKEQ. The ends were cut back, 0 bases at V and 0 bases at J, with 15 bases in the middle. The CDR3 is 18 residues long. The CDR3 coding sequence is TGTGCCAGCAGCCAAGATCTTCGCTCGGGCGACTCCTACAATGAGCAGTTCTTC. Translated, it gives CASSQDLRSGDSYNEQFF.

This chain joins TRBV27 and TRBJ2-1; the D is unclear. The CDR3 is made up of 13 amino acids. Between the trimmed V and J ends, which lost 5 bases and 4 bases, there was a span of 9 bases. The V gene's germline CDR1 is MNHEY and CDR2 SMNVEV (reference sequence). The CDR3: CASSQRRYNEQFF. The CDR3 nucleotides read TGTGCCAGCAGTCAACGACGGTACAATGAGCAGTTCTTC.